This T cell receptor beta chain was recorded in a study of low-dose radiotherapy and immunotherapy resistance in tumors. The germline V gene encodes CDR1 DFQATT and CDR2 SNEGSKA (reference sequence). This CDR3 has 12 residues. Trimming removed 3 bases at V and 2 bases at J, with 5 bases between. Time point described: before trial treatment. The treatment that donors received included nivolumab, ipilimumab, aspirin, low-dose cyclophosphamide and low-dose radiotherapy. At least ten counts were recorded for this clonotype. Priming of first-strand cDNA relied on TRAV- and TRBV-specific primers (covering alpha and beta chains). Amplification of TCRs used a constant-region primer and V-primer adapter for around 20 PCR cycles. The authors amplified isolated mRNA by in vitro transcription. TCRdb re-derived calls from the reads in MiXCR, one entry per CDR3 protein. The table lists approximately 89,000 distinct CDR3 sequences, under 20% of them singletons.

This clonotype was sampled from a male donor with prostate cancer. V is TRBV20-1 and J is TRBJ1-3; D not resolved. The source material was PBMCs, sampled before treatment. CDR3 in DNA: TGCAGTGCTAGCCAGACTGGAAACACCATATATTTT. Encoded protein: CSASQTGNTIYF.